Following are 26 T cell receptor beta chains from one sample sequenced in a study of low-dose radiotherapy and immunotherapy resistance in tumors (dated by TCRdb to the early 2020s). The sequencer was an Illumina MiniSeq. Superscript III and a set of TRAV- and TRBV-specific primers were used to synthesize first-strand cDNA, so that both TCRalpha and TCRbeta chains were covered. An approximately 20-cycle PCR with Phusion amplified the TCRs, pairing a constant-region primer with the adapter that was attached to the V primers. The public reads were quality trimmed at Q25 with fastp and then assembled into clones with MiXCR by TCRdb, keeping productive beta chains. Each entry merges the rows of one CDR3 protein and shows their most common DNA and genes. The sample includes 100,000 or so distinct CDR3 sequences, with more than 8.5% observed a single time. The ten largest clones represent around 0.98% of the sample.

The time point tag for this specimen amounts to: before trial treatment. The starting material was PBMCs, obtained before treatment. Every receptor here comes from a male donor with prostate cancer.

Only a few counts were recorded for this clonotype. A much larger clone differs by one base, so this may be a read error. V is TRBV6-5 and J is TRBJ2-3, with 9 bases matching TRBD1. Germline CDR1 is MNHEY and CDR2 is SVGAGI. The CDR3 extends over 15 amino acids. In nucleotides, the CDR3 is TGTGCCAGCAGTTTAACAGGGGGCCCCACAGATACGGAGTATTTT. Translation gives CASSLTGGPTDTEYF.

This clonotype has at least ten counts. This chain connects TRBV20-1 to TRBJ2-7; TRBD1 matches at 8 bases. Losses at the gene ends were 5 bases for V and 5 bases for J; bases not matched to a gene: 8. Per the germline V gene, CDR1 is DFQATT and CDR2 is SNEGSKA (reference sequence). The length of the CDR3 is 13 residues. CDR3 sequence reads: CSAEDRVGDEQYF. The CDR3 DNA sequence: TGCAGTGCTGAGGACAGGGTTGGCGACGAGCAGTACTTC.

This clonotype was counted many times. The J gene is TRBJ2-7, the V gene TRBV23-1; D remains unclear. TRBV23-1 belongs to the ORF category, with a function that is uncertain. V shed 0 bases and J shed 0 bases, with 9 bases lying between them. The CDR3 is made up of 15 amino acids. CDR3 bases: TGCGCCAGCAGTCAATCCAGAGAGAGCTCCTACGAGCAGTACTTC. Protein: CASSQSRESSYEQYF.

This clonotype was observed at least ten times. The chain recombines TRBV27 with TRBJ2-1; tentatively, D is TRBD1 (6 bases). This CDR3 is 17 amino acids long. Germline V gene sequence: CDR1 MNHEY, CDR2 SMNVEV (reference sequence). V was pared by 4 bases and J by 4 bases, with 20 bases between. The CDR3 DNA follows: TGTGCCAGCAGTTCGGACAGACCTTTAGCTGATTACAATGAGCAGTTCTTC. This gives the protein CASSSDRPLADYNEQFF.

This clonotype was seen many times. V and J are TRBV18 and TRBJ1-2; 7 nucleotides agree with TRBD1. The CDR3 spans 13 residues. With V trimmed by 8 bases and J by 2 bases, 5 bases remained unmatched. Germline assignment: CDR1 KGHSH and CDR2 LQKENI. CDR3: CASSPDRNYGYTF. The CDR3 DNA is TGTGCCAGCAGCCCGGACAGGAACTATGGCTACACCTTC.

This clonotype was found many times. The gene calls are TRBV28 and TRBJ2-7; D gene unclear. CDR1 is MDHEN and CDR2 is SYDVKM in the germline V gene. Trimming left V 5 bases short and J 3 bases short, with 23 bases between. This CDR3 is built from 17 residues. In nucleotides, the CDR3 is TGTGCCAGCAGTCCCCGCCCACTCGGTCCGATGGGCTACGAGCAGTACTTC. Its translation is CASSPRPLGPMGYEQYF. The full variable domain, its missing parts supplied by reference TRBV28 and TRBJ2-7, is DVKVTQSSRYLVKRTGEKVFLECVQDMDHENMFWYRQDPGLGLRLIYFSYDVKMKEKGDIPEGYSVSREKKERFSLILESASTNQTSMYLCASSPRPLGPMGYEQYFGPGTRLTVT.

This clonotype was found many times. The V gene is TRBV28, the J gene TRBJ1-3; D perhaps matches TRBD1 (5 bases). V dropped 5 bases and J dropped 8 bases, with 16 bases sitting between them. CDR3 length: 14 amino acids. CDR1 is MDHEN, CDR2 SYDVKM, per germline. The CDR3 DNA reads TGTGCCAGCAGTACACCGCGGGGAGGGGACACCATATATTTT. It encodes CASSTPRGGDTIYF. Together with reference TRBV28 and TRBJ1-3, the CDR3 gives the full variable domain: DVKVTQSSRYLVKRTGEKVFLECVQDMDHENMFWYRQDPGLGLRLIYFSYDVKMKEKGDIPEGYSVSREKKERFSLILESASTNQTSMYLCASSTPRGGDTIYFGEGSWLTVV.

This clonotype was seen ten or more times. CDR3 residues: CASSGTGATYEQYF. The CDR3 bases are TGTGCCAGCAGCGGGACAGGGGCTACCTACGAGCAGTACTTC. This chain links TRBV9 with TRBJ2-7; TRBD1 agrees at 9 bases. CDR1 is SGDLS and CDR2 is YYNGEE in the germline V gene. With 3 bases clipped from V and 2 bases from J, the junction kept 3 bases outside the gene matches. This CDR3 comprises 14 residues.

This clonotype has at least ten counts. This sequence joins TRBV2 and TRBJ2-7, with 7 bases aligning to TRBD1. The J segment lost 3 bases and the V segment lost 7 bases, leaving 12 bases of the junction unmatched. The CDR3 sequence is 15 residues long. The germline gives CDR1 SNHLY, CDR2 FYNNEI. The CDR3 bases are TGTGCCAGCAAGGTTTCTAGCCAGGGGGTCTACGAGCAGTACTTC. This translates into CASKVSSQGVYEQYF.

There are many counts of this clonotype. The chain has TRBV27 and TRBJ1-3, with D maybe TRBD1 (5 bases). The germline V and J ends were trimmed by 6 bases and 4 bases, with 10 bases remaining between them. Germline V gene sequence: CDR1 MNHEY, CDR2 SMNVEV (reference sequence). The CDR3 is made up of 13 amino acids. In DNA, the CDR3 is TGTGCCAGCAGCGAAAGGGGCGGAAACACCATATATTTT. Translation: CASSERGGNTIYF.

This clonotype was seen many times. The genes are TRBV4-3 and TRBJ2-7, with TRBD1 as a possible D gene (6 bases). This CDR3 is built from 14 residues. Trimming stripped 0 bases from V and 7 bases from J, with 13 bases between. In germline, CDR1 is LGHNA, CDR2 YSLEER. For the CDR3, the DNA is TGCGCCAGCAGCCAAGAGGCAGGACAGCTGGAGCAGTACTTC. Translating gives CASSQEAGQLEQYF.

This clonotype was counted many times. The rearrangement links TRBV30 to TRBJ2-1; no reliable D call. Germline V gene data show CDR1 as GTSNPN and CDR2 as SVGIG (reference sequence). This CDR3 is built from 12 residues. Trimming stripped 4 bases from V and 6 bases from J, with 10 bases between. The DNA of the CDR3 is TGTGCCTGGACCGCCCAAAGCAATGAGCAGTTCTTC. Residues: CAWTAQSNEQFF.

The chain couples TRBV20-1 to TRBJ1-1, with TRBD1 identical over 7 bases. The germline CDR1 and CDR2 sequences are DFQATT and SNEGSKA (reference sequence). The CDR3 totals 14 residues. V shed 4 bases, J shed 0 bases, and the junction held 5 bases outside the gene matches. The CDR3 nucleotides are TGCAGTGCTAATTCAGGGGGTGTGAACACTGAAGCTTTCTTT. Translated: CSANSGGVNTEAFF.

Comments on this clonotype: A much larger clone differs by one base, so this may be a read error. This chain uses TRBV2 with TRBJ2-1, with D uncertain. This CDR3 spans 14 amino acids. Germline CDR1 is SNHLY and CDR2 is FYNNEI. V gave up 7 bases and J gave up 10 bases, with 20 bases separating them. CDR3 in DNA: TGTGCCAGCACGGATTTAGGAATGGTCTACGAGCAGTTCTTC. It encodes CASTDLGMVYEQFF.

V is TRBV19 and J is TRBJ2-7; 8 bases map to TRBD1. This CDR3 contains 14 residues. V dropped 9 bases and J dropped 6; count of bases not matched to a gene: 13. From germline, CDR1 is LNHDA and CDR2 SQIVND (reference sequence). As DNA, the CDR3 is TGTGCCAGCACCCCCCTGGCAGGGGGCGTCGAGCAGTACTTC. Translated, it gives CASTPLAGGVEQYF. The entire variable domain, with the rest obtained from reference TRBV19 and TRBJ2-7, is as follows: DGGITQSPKYLFRKEGQNVTLSCEQNLNHDAMYWYRQDPGQGLRLIYYSQIVNDFQKGDIAEGYSVSREKKESFPLTVTSAQKNPTAFYLCASTPLAGGVEQYFGPGTRLTVT.

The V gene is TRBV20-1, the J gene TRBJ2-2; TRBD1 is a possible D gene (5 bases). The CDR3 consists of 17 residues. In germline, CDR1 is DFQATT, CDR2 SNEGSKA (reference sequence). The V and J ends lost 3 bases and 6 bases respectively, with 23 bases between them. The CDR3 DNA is TGCAGTGCTAGGGATGGAAACGGGTGGGGCATTTCCGGGGAGCTGTTTTTT. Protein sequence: CSARDGNGWGISGELFF.

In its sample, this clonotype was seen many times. CDR3 amino acids: CASSLDGTPGSPLHF. CDR3 sequence (DNA): TGCGCCAGCAGCTTGGACGGGACACCCGGTTCACCCCTCCACTTT. The chain combines TRBV5-1 with TRBJ1-6, with D maybe TRBD1 (6 bases). In germline, CDR1 is SGHRS, CDR2 YFSETQ. The CDR3 is 15 amino acids. Between the trimmed V and J ends, which lost 0 bases and 9 bases, there was a span of 13 bases.

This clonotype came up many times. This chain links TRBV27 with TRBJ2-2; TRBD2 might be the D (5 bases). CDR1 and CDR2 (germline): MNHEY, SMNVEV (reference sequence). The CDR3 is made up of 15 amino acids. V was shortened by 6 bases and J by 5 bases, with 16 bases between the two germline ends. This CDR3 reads CASSLTLGSTGELFF. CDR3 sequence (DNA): TGTGCCAGCAGCCTCACACTAGGTTCAACCGGGGAGCTGTTTTTT.

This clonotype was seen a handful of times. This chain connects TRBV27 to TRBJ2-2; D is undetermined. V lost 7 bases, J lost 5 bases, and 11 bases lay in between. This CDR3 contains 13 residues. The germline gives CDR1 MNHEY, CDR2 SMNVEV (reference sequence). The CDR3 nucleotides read TGTGCCAGCAACCCCCGTAGTACCGGGGAGCTGTTTTTT. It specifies CASNPRSTGELFF.

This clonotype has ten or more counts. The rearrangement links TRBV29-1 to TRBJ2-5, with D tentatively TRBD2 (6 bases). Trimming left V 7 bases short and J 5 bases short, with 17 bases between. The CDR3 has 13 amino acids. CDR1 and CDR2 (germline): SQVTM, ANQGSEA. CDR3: CSGSPTSRETQYF. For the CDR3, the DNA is TGCAGCGGCTCCCCCACTAGCCGGGAGACCCAGTACTTC.

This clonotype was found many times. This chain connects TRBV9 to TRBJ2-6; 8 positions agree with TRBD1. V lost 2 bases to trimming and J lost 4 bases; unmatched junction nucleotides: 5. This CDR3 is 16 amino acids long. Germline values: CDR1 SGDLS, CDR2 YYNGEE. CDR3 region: CASSVQGAGGANVLTF. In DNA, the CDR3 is TGTGCCAGCAGCGTGCAGGGGGCAGGAGGGGCCAACGTCCTGACTTTC.

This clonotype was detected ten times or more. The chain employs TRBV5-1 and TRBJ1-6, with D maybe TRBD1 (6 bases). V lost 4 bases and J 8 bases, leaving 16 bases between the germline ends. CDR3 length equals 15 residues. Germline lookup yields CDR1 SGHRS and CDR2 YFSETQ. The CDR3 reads CASSPGLGGDSPLHF. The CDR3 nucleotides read TGCGCCAGCAGCCCCGGCCTAGGGGGGGATTCACCCCTCCACTTT.

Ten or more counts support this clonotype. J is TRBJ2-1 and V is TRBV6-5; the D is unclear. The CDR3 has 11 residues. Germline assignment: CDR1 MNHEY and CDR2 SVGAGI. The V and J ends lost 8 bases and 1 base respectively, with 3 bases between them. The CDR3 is CASVSYNEQFF. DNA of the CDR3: TGTGCCAGCGTATCCTACAATGAGCAGTTCTTC.

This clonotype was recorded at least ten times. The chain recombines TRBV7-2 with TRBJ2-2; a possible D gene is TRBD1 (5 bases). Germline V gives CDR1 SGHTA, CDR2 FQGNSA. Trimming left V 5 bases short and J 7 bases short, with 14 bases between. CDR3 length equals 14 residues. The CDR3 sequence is CASSETRAHGELFF. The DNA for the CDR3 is TGTGCCAGCAGCGAGACCAGGGCCCACGGGGAGCTGTTTTTT.

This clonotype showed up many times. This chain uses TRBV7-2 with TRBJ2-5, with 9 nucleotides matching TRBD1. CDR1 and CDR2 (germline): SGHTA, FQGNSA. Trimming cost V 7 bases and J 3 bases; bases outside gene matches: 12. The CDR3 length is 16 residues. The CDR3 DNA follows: TGTGCCAGCAAAATAGGCCCGACAGGGGGGAAAGAGACCCAGTACTTC. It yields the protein CASKIGPTGGKETQYF.

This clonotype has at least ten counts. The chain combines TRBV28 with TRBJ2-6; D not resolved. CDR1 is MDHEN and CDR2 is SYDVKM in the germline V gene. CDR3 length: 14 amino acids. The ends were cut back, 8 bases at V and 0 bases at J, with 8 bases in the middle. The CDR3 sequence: CASRNPSGANVLTF. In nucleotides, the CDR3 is TGTGCCAGCCGTAACCCCTCTGGGGCCAACGTCCTGACTTTC.